This entry describes one T cell receptor beta chain. The antigen remains unidentified. This record belongs to a study of read filtering for tumor transcriptome and immune sequencing. Overall study context: R-ISS stage counts were roughly eight for I, about 15 for II, roughly seven for III. Points from the study as a whole: This fraction held mixed bone marrow immune cells after CD138-negative sorting. In IR-seq, single-read clonotypes were around 85% of clonotypes but 3% to 3.5% of reads.

Sampling of bone marrow took place during active disease in every patient. V gave up 0 bases and J gave up 9 bases; unmatched junction bases: 14. Germline V lookup: CDR1 DFQATT, CDR2 SNEGSKA (reference sequence). This CDR3 spans 17 amino acids. Molecular barcoded adaptors covering alpha/delta and beta/gamma chains were used on 400 to 450 ng RNA. MiXCR was run by TCRdb on the reads, yielding one entry per CDR3 protein. The sample has approximately 50,000 distinct CDR3 sequences, more than 20% seen once. Sequenced material: a population of CD138-negative cells sorted from bone marrow. The sequence was collected from a donor aged 40 or older with multiple myeloma. The chain combines TRBV20-1 with TRBJ2-1, with 10 bases lining up with TRBD2. This chain's CDR3 is CSARDPEGLAAFFEQFF. In nucleotides, the CDR3 is TGCAGTGCTAGAGACCCCGAAGGACTAGCGGCATTTTTTGAGCAGTTCTTC.